These 18 T cell receptor beta chains were sequenced from one sample in a study of T cells expressing NK-cell markers. Using the 5' RACE reads, TCRdb records one entry per CDR3 protein without DNA. This sample's clone table lists about 540,000 distinct CDR3 sequences. The material sequenced was blood T cells: a sorted CD56 or NKG2C T cell subset, CD4+ or CD8+ T cells, or bulk PBMC T cells (not recorded which). These receptors all come from a man in his late teens or twenties in good health.

This chain's CDR3 is CASRWTSGRVTDTQYF. The J gene is TRBJ2-3, the V gene TRBV6-2 or TRBV6-3; lacking DNA, the TRBD2 call made by TCRdb goes unchecked. CDR1 and CDR2 (germline): MNHEY, SVGEGT. The CDR3 extends over 16 amino acids.

This chain uses TRBV28 with TRBJ2-5; TCRdb selects TRBD1, and the lack of DNA leaves this call unchecked. The CDR3 is 12 residues long. The germline V gene encodes CDR1 MDHEN and CDR2 SYDVKM. CDR3: CAAQGAWETQYF.

V usage is TRBV9 and J usage is TRBJ1-4; the TCRdb D gene call, TRBD1, has no DNA to confirm it. The germline gives CDR1 SGDLS, CDR2 YYNGEE. The CDR3 covers 17 residues. CDR3 sequence reads: CASSVGRPPGANEKLFF.

The chain joins TRBV7-6 to TRBJ2-1. CDR3 length: 12 residues. Germline V CDR1 and CDR2: SGHVS, FNYEAQ. The CDR3 sequence is CACGLAGNEQFF.

The J gene is TRBJ2-1, the V gene TRBV5-1; TCRdb lists TRBD2, though no DNA is available to test this call. CDR3 length: 15 residues. From germline, CDR1 is SGHRS and CDR2 YFSETQ. The CDR3 spells CASSSTSLAYNEQFF.

The rearrangement uses TRBV7-9 and TRBJ2-5; TCRdb returns TRBD1, unconfirmable since there is no DNA. CDR3 length: 15 amino acids. Germline V gene data show CDR1 as SEHNR and CDR2 as FQNEAQ (reference sequence). The CDR3 is CASSTPRGLGETQYF.

The rearrangement links TRBV5-1 to TRBJ2-5; as DNA is missing, the TRBD1 call by TCRdb cannot be tested. The germline gives CDR1 SGHRS, CDR2 YFSETQ. The CDR3 contains 15 residues. The CDR3 spells CASSLIPGQQETQYF.

The rearrangement uses TRBV3-1 and TRBJ1-2; TCRdb proposes TRBD1, but this gene call is untestable without DNA. The CDR3 consists of 15 residues. Germline CDR1 and CDR2: LGHDT and YNNKEL (reference sequence). The CDR3 reads CASSQLGQAIYGYTF.

This chain connects TRBV9 to TRBJ2-5; the TRBD2 assignment by TCRdb is unverifiable without DNA. This CDR3 is built from 15 residues. Germline V gene lookup returns CDR1 SGDLS and CDR2 YYNGEE. CDR3 residues: CASSAGGLYQETQYF.

The chain couples TRBV29-1 to TRBJ2-3; TCRdb calls TRBD2, which cannot be checked without DNA. The CDR3 is 13 amino acids. CDR1 is SQVTM, CDR2 ANQGSEA, per germline. This chain's CDR3 is CSYSSGSTDTQYF.

The chain has TRBV10-2 and TRBJ2-1; the D call of TRBD2 rests on TCRdb alone, since no DNA is present to check it. Germline V gene data show CDR1 as WSHSY and CDR2 as SAAADI. The CDR3 loop spans 14 amino acids. Here the CDR3 reads CATRGPTLPNEQFF.

The chain joins TRBV7-9 to TRBJ1-1. Germline V gene data show CDR1 as SEHNR and CDR2 as FQNEAQ (reference sequence). This CDR3 comprises 15 residues. The CDR3 reads CASSLERQMNTEAFF.

The J gene is TRBJ2-7, the V gene TRBV20-1; as DNA is missing, the TRBD2 call by TCRdb cannot be tested. Germline V gives CDR1 DFQATT, CDR2 SNEGSKA (reference sequence). The CDR3 is 13 residues long. CDR3 sequence: CSATSANTYEQYF.

This rearrangement joins TRBV7-2 to TRBJ2-1. This CDR3 has 16 residues. In germline, CDR1 is SGHTA, CDR2 FQGNSA. CDR3 region: CASSLELFPSYNEQFF. Variable domain in full (rest from reference TRBV7-2 and TRBJ2-1): GAGVSQSPSNKVTEKGKDVELRCDPISGHTALYWYRQSLGQGLEFLIYFQGNSAPDKSGLPSDRFSAERTGGSVSTLTIQRTQQEDSAVYLCASSLELFPSYNEQFFGPGTRLTVL.

The chain recombines TRBV19 with TRBJ2-3. Germline V gives CDR1 LNHDA, CDR2 SQIVND (reference sequence). The CDR3 runs 12 residues. CDR3 loop: CASGGVTDTQYF.

J is TRBJ2-7 and V is TRBV29-1; without DNA, the TCRdb call of TRBD2 cannot be checked. Germline lookup yields CDR1 SQVTM and CDR2 ANQGSEA. This CDR3 has 15 residues. The chain's CDR3 is CSVGLALAFSYEQYF.

V usage is TRBV2 and J usage is TRBJ2-2; TCRdb returns TRBD1, unconfirmable since there is no DNA. CDR1 is SNHLY, CDR2 FYNNEI, per germline. This CDR3 is 14 amino acids long. The CDR3 sequence is CASRRQGSTGELFF.

The genes are TRBV5-1 and TRBJ2-5; lacking DNA, the TRBD1 call made by TCRdb goes unchecked. The CDR3 sequence is 15 residues long. The germline gives CDR1 SGHRS, CDR2 YFSETQ. CDR3 loop: CASGQIPGQQETQYF. The full variable domain, in which reference TRBV5-1 and TRBJ2-5 provide the parts outside the CDR3, is KAGVTQTPRYLIKTRGQQVTLSCSPISGHRSVSWYQQTPGQGLQFLFEYFSETQRNKGNFPGRFSGRQFSNSRSEMNVSTLELGDSALYLCASGQIPGQQETQYFGPGTRLLVL.